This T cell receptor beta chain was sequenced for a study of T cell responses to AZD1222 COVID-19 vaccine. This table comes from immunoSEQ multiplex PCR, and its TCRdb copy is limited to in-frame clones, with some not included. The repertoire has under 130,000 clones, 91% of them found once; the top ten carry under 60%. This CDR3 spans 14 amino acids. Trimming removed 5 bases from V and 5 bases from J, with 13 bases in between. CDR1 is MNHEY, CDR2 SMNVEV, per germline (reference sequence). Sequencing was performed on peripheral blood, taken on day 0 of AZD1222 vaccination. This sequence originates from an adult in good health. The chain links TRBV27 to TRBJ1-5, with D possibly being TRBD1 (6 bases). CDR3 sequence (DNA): TGTGCCAGCAGTCCGGGGACACCATATCAGCCCCAGCATTTT. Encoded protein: CASSPGTPYQPQHF.